This T cell receptor (beta chain) was recorded in a study of blood T cell repertoires in COVID-19. Original handling: Counts of nucleated cells, estimated from reference gene primer amplification, were obtained. Repertoires were generated with immunoSEQ multiplex PCR, while TCRdb's copy carries only in-frame clones and drops some. V, J and clone size are taken as reported in that table, and D and trimming were inferred from the DNA itself. The repertoire holds about 140,000 clones, with roughly 86% as singletons. The CDR3 loop spans 14 amino acids. V shed 0 bases and J shed 2 bases, with 6 bases lying between them. CDR1 is MNHEY and CDR2 is SVGEGT in the germline V gene.

The clonotype originates from a middle-aged man with active or convalescent COVID-19. What was sequenced was peripheral blood. V usage is TRBV6-2 or TRBV6-3 and J usage is TRBJ2-3, with D unclear. CDR3 nucleotides: TGTGCCAGCAGTTACTCTGCGATCACAGATACGCAGTATTTT. Translating it yields CASSYSAITDTQYF.